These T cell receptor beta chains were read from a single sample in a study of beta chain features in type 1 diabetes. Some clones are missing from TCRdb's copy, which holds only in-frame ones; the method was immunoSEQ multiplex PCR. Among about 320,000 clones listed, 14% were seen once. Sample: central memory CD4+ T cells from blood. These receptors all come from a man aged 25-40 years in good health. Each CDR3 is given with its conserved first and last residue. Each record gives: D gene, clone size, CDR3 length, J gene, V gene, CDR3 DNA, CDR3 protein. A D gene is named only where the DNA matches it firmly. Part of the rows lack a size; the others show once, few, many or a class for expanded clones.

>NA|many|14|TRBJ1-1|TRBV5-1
TGCGCCAGCAGAATGGGACGGCAGAACACTGAAGCTTTCTTT
CASRMGRQNTEAFF
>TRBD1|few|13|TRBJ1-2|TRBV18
TGTGCCAGCTCACCTGACAGGGAGGGTGGCTACACCTTC
CASSPDREGGYTF
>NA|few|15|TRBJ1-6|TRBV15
TGTGCCACCAGCAGCCGAACAGGGTACAGTTCACCCCTCCACTTT
CATSSRTGYSSPLHF
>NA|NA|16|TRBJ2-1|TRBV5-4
TGTGCCAGCAGCCAGGGGGGGAGGATCACCTACAATGAGCAGTTCTTC
CASSQGGRITYNEQFF
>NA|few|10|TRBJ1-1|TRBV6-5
TGTGCCCTCAGGGACACTGAAGCTTTCTTT
CALRDTEAFF
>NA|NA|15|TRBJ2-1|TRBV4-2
TGTGCCAGCAGCCAAGATGGAGACTCCACACGGGAGCAGTTCTTC
CASSQDGDSTREQFF
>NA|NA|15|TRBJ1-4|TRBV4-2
TGTGCCAGCAGCCAAGTTGGGGGATTTAATGAAAAACTGTTTTTT
CASSQVGGFNEKLFF
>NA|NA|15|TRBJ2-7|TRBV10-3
TGTGCCAGCATGCTGTCGGGAATCCCCTCCTACGAGCAGTACTTC
CASMLSGIPSYEQYF
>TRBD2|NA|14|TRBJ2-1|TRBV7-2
TGTGCCAGCAGCACACAACCCAGCGGGAGTCAGCAGTTCTTC
CASSTQPSGSQQFF
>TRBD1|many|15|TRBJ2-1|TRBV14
TGTGCCAGCAGCTTCAGGGGGCAGGGGAGCAATGAGCAGTTCTTC
CASSFRGQGSNEQFF
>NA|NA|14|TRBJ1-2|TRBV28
TGTGCCAGCAGTCCAACCCCCAGGTTGTTGGGCTACACCTTC
CASSPTPRLLGYTF
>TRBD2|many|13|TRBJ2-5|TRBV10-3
TGTGCCATCAGGGCTAGCGGAGAAGAGACCCAGTACTTC
CAIRASGEETQYF
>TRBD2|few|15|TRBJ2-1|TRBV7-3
TGTGCCAGCAGCTTCCCCGGGACTATCGGCGATGAGCAGTTCTTC
CASSFPGTIGDEQFF
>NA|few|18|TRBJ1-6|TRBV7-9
TGTGCCAGCAGCTCCGGGACTTCCAGGAGCTCCTATAATTCACCCCTCCACTTT
CASSSGTSRSSYNSPLHF
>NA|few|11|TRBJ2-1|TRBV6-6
TGTGCCAGCACCGTACTAAATGAGCAGTTCTTC
CASTVLNEQFF
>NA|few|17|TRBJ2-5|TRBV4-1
TGCGCCAGCAGCCAAGATCGGGGGGCTATGTGGGGCGAGACCCAGTACTTC
CASSQDRGAMWGETQYF
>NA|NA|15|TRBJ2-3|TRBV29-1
TGCAGCGTTGCCCGGACAGCCGCTGGCACAGATACGCAGTATTTT
CSVARTAAGTDTQYF
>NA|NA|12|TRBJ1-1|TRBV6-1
TGTGCCAGCATTCTTAGGTGGACTGAAGCTTTCTTT
CASILRWTEAFF
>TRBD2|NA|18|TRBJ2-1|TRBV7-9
TGTGCCAGCAGCTTAGCCTGGCGGGGGGCCAGCTCCTACAATGAGCAGTTCTTC
CASSLAWRGASSYNEQFF
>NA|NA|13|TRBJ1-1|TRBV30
TGTGCCTGGAGAAACTCCATGAACACTGAAGCTTTCTTT
CAWRNSMNTEAFF
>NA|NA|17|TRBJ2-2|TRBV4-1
TGCGCCAGCAGCCAAGATGGAAGTAGCGCCTTCACCGGGGAGCTGTTTTTT
CASSQDGSSAFTGELFF
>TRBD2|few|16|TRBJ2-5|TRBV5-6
TGTGCCAGCAGCTTTGATGGACGCGGGGGGCAAGAGACCCAGTACTTC
CASSFDGRGGQETQYF
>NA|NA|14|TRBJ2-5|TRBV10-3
TGTGCCACTACAGGGCAGGGAAACCAAGAGACCCAGTACTTC
CATTGQGNQETQYF
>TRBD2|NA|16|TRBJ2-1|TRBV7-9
TGTGCCAGCAGCTTAACGGCTAGCGGGACTAGCAATGAGCAGTTCTTC
CASSLTASGTSNEQFF
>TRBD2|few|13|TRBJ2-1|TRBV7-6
TGTGCCAGCAGCCCCGGAACTAGCGGGGTACAGTTCTTC
CASSPGTSGVQFF
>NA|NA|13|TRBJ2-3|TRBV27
TGTGCCAGCAGTTTCGCTAGCGCAGATACGCAGTATTTT
CASSFASADTQYF
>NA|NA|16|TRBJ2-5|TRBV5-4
TGCGCCAGCAGCCAAGATCTCAGAGGGGATGCAGAGACCCAGTACTTC
CASSQDLRGDAETQYF
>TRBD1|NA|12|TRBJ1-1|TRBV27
TGTGCCAGCAGTGGATCGACAGGGCGGGCTTTCTTT
CASSGSTGRAFF
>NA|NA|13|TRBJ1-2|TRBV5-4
TGCGCCAGCAGCTTGGACCCTAACTATGGCTACACCTTC
CASSLDPNYGYTF
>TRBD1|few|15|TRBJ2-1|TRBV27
TGTGCCAGCTCGGACAGGGTTGGGGGGCACAATGAGCAGTTCTTC
CASSDRVGGHNEQFF
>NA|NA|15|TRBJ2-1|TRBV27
TGTGCCAGCAGTTCCCCGATTAGCTCCTACAATGAGCAGTTCTTC
CASSSPISSYNEQFF
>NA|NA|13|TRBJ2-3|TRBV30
TGTGCCTGGAATAGCGTGAGCACAGATACGCAGTATTTT
CAWNSVSTDTQYF
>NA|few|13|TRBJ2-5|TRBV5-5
TGTGCCAGCGCTCGGGCAGTCCAAGAGACCCAGTACTTC
CASARAVQETQYF
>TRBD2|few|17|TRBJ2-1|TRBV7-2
TGTGCCAGCAGCTTACAAACAGCGGGAGTAGGACACAATGAGCAGTTCTTC
CASSLQTAGVGHNEQFF
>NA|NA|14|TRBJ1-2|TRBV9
TGTGCCAGCAGCTCCCGATTGGTTAACTATGGCTACACCTTC
CASSSRLVNYGYTF
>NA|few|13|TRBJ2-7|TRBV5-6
TGTGCCAGCAGCTTTCCAGGCTCCTACGAGCAGTACTTC
CASSFPGSYEQYF
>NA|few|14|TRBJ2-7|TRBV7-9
TGTGCCAGCAGCTTAGCCAGGGCCGGCTACGAGCAGTACTTC
CASSLARAGYEQYF
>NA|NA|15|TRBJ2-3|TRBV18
TGTGCCAGCTCCCCCAGCCCCGGGTCGTCAGATACGCAGTATTTT
CASSPSPGSSDTQYF
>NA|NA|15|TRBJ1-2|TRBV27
TGTGCCAGCAGTTTACAGCCGGCAGGGTTCCATGGCTACACCTTC
CASSLQPAGFHGYTF
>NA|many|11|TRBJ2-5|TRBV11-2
TGTGCCAGCAGCTTAGGAGAGACCCAGTACTTC
CASSLGETQYF
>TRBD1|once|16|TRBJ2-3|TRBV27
TGTGCCAGCAGTCCTCATTTGGGACAGAGCACAGATACGCAGTATTTT
CASSPHLGQSTDTQYF
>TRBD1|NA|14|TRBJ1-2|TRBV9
TGTGCCAGCAGCGTCTCCCCAGGGGGCGCGGGCTACACCTTC
CASSVSPGGAGYTF
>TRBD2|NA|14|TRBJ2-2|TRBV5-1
TGCGCCAGCAGCTTAGCGGGGCAAGACGGGGAGCTGTTTTTT
CASSLAGQDGELFF
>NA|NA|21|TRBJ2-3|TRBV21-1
TGTGCCAGCAAAACCCCCCCCTTAGCGGGAGGGCAGGACTTGCACACAGATACGCAGTATTTT
CASKTPPLAGGQDLHTDTQYF
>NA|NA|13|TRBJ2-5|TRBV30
TGTGCCTGGAGTGTAAGAACACGGGAAACCCAGTACTTC
CAWSVRTRETQYF
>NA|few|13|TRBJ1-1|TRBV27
TGTGCCAGCAGTCCTCTAGCCGGGACTGAAGCTTTCTTT
CASSPLAGTEAFF
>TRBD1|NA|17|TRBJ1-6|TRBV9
TGTGCCAGCAGCGCGTTCACAGGGGGCGGCTATAATTCACCCCTCCACTTT
CASSAFTGGGYNSPLHF
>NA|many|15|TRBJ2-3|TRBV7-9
TGTGCCAGCAGCTTAGGCGGGGATCGCACAGATACGCAGTATTTT
CASSLGGDRTDTQYF
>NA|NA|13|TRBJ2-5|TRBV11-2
TGTGCCAGCAGCCCACGGGCCCAAGAGACCCAGTACTTC
CASSPRAQETQYF
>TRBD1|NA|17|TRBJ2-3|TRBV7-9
TGTGCCAGCAGCCCCCCGGGACAGGACAGTAGCACAGATACGCAGTATTTT
CASSPPGQDSSTDTQYF
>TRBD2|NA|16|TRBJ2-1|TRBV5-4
TGTGCCAGCAGCACCGGCGGCGCGGGAGGATTCAATGAGCAGTTCTTC
CASSTGGAGGFNEQFF
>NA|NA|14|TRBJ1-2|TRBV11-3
TGTGCCAGCAGCTCCGACAGGACCACCGGCGGCTACACCTTC
CASSSDRTTGGYTF